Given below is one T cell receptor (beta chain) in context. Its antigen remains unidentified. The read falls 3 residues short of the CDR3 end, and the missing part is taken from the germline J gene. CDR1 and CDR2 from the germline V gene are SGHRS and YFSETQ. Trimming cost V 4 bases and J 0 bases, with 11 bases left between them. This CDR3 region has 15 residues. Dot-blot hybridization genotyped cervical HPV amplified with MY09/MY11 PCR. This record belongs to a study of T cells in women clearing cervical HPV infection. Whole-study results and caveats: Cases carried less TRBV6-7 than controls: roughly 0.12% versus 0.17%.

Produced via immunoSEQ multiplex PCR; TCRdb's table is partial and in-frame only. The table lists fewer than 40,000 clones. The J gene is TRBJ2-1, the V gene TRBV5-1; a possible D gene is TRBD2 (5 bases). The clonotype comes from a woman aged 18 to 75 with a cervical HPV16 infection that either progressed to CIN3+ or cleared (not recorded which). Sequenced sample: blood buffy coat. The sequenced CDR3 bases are TGCGCCAGCAGCATCACTAGGAGCTCCTACAATGAG. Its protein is CASSITRSSYNE. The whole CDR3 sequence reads CASSITRSSYNEQFF.